Sequencing of this T cell receptor (beta chain) was carried out in a study of shared clonotypes between healthy human individuals. In the study overall: The cohort had two women and a few men, ages 18 to 49. Study observations and caveats: Since donors were few, the genetic and exposure-history diversity represented was limited. Investigators expected sequencing depth to affect clonotype sharing among donors.

As to this clone: Its antigen is unidentified. An end of the junction differs from the germline gene, which may be a read error.

TCRdb's table, derived via immunoSEQ multiplex PCR, lists solely in-frame clones and lacks some. The table has about 460,000 clones, roughly three quarters seen once. There were only Caucasian adults among the donors, and all lived in Nashville, Tennessee. The V gene's germline CDR1 is LNHNV and CDR2 YYDKDF (reference sequence). The CDR3 loop spans 13 amino acids. What was sequenced was PBMCs. This clonotype was obtained from a woman aged 40 to 50 in good health. Some clones in this sample may be carry-over from other donors' samples. The chain joins TRBV15 to TRBJ1-5, with a weak D call TRBD1 (6 bases). Here the CDR3 reads CATSRGGNQPQHF. CDR3 in DNA: TGTGCCACCTCGAGGGGGGGCAACCAGCCCCAGCATTTT.